This T cell receptor beta chain was captured by sequencing in a study of long-term antiretroviral therapy in people with HIV. Study details: Earliest sampling preceded the 2015 immediate-ART recommendation by about a decade. Study-level results: Blood sampling spanned 2004 to 2017, possibly under older ART regimens.

immunoSEQ v3.0 was run at survey level. Measured with immunoSEQ multiplex PCR; TCRdb has only the in-frame clones, and not every one. The data show roughly 21,000 clones, with less than 80% seen just once and around 9% held by the top ten. In regard to this clone: Its target is unknown.

CDR1 and CDR2 from the germline V gene are SGHRS and YFSETQ. The CDR3 sequence is 14 residues long. Trimming removed 6 bases at V and 1 base at J, with 13 bases between. This clonotype originated in a woman between 40 and 50 years old with HIV. Sample: unsorted PBMCs, taken 4.1 years after starting antiretroviral therapy. This chain joins TRBV5-1 and TRBJ2-5; D is tentatively TRBD1 or TRBD2 (5 bases each). CDR3 DNA sequence: TGCGCCAGCACCTCGAATGGGGGCCAAGAGACCCAGTACTTC. Protein sequence: CASTSNGGQETQYF.